This T cell receptor beta chain was obtained from a study of cytomegalovirus exposure and HLA in healthy donors. Findings and limits, study-wide: With further analysis later on, most CMV-associated TCR beta chains appeared HLA-restricted. In an earlier analysis, in 540 or so donors, most V segments appeared productive either ~87% or ~30% of the time.

PCR involved 60 Vbeta and 13 Jbeta primers. TCRdb's copy holds only in-frame clones and misses some; the assay was immunoSEQ multiplex PCR. The sample consists of some 150,000 clones, about three quarters of them appearing once. In regard to this clone: Its antigen is not known.

The V and J ends lost 3 bases and 7 bases, in that order; junction bases with no gene match: 12. This CDR3 has 17 residues. Germline lookup yields CDR1 SGHNT and CDR2 YYREEE (reference sequence). Sequenced sample: PBMCs. The source of this sequence is a woman younger than 45 in good health and CMV-seronegative. The rearrangement links TRBV5-4 to TRBJ2-1; 11 bases map to TRBD2. CDR3: CASSSPPLAGGLNEQFF. Written as DNA, the CDR3 is TGTGCCAGCAGCTCACCCCCTCTAGCGGGGGGCCTTAATGAGCAGTTCTTC.